The clone carrying this TCR beta chain was seen more than once but under ten times. Its specificity is not known. These data are taken from a study of T-cell memory formation after mild COVID-19. Study context: Largely, TCR clusters stayed within a single donor. Study-wide points: A second wave expanding day 15 to 37 was CD4+-biased; contracting clones were balanced.

The V and J ends lost 0 bases and 6 bases respectively, with 12 bases between them. The germline CDR1 and CDR2 sequences are SGDLS and YYNGEE. The CDR3 is 14 residues long. TCRdb analysed the 5' RACE reads with MiXCR anew, one entry per CDR3 protein. The repertoire has around 33,000 distinct CDR3 sequences, under 25% of them found once; the top ten carry over 1.5%. The sample consisted of PBMCs or a T cell subset sorted from them (not recorded which). This clonotype originated in an adult who had mild COVID-19 (a few samples of this study predate the infection). Cell type and time point are not known. The rearrangement uses TRBV9 and TRBJ1-1; D uncertain. The CDR3: CASSVAPGSPEAFF. In DNA form, the CDR3 reads TGTGCCAGCAGCGTAGCTCCGGGGAGCCCTGAAGCTTTCTTT.